These T cell receptor beta chains were read from a single sample in a study of Ad26.COV2.S vaccination and SARS-CoV-2 variants. Sequencing used immunoSEQ multiplex PCR; TCRdb keeps in-frame clones, though not all of them. The sample yields fewer than 150,000 clones, roughly 90% seen once. The sequences come from peripheral blood, collected after recovery from COVID-19. The receptor set was obtained from a human donor who had recovered from COVID-19. Both conserved end residues are part of each CDR3. D genes are given only for firm matches. Part of the rows lack a size; the others show once, few, many or a class for expanded clones.

>-|TRBJ2-3|TRBV5-1|-
CASSLSSVDTQYF
TGCGCCAGCAGCTTGAGCTCTGTTGATACGCAGTATTTT
>-|TRBJ1-5|TRBV6-5|TRBD1
CASSYGGQGNQPQHF
TGTGCCAGCAGTTACGGGGGACAGGGGAATCAGCCCCAGCATTTT
>-|TRBJ2-2|TRBV11-3|-
CASSFSWGRNTGELFF
TGTGCCAGCAGCTTTAGTTGGGGAAGGAACACCGGGGAGCTGTTTTTT
>once|TRBJ1-2|TRBV6-5|TRBD1
CASSLGQGASFGYTF
TGTGCCAGCAGTTTAGGGCAGGGGGCTTCGTTTGGCTACACCTTC
>-|TRBJ1-2|TRBV2|-
CASSELENNYGYTF
TGTGCCAGCAGTGAACTAGAAAATAACTATGGCTACACCTTC
>-|TRBJ1-5|TRBV6-2/TRBV6-3|-
CASSPLGSNQPQHF
TGTGCCAGCAGCCCCCTAGGCTCCAATCAGCCCCAGCATTTT
>-|TRBJ1-2|TRBV5-1|TRBD1
CASSQSTGNYGYTF
TGCGCCAGCAGCCAATCGACAGGGAACTATGGCTACACCTTC
>-|TRBJ1-1|TRBV10-3|-
CAISDSANTEAFF
TGTGCCATCAGTGACTCAGCTAACACTGAAGCTTTCTTT
>-|TRBJ2-7|TRBV5-1|-
CASSFASQGNEQYF
TGCGCCAGCAGCTTTGCATCCCAGGGAAACGAGCAGTACTTC
>-|TRBJ2-5|TRBV3-1/TRBV3-2|TRBD2
CASSQDVMTSGGAETQYF
TGTGCCAGCAGCCAAGATGTCATGACTAGCGGGGGGGCTGAGACCCAGTACTTC
>few|TRBJ1-3|TRBV19|-
CASSKKRESGNTIYF
TGTGCCAGTAGTAAAAAAAGGGAATCTGGAAACACCATATATTTT
>-|TRBJ1-1|TRBV19|-
CASSQTMGTEAFF
TGTGCCAGTAGCCAGACTATGGGCACTGAAGCTTTCTTT
>-|TRBJ2-1|TRBV28|TRBD1
CASSGTANEQFF
TGTGCCAGCAGCGGGACAGCAAATGAGCAGTTCTTC
>-|TRBJ1-4|TRBV19|-
CASSPGGEKLFF
TGTGCCAGTAGTCCGGGAGGTGAAAAACTGTTTTTT
>-|TRBJ2-7|TRBV14|-
CASSQEGLYEQYF
TGTGCCAGCAGCCAAGAAGGCTTGTACGAGCAGTACTTC
>-|TRBJ1-4|TRBV5-6|-
CASSLFGDYEKLFF
TGTGCCAGCAGCTTGTTTGGAGACTATGAAAAACTGTTTTTT
>-|TRBJ2-5|TRBV6-2/TRBV6-3|-
CASSHKETQYF
TGTGCCAGCAGCCACAAAGAGACCCAGTACTTC
>-|TRBJ2-4|TRBV18|-
CASSPPSKGSIQYF
TGTGCCAGCTCACCGCCTAGTAAGGGAAGCATTCAGTACTTC
>-|TRBJ1-1|TRBV25-1|-
CASSESGRNTEAFF
TGTGCCAGCAGTGAATCGGGTAGAAACACTGAAGCTTTCTTT
>once|TRBJ2-3|TRBV7-9|-
CASSLALGGGDGDTQYF
TGTGCCAGCAGCTTAGCACTCGGGGGCGGGGACGGGGATACGCAGTATTTT
>once|TRBJ2-1|TRBV5-6|TRBD2
CASSSGLAVNEQFF
TGTGCCAGCAGCTCCGGACTAGCAGTAAATGAGCAGTTCTTC
>-|TRBJ2-7|TRBV6-6|-
CASSTVAPTYEQYF
TGTGCCAGCAGTACGGTGGCCCCCACCTACGAGCAGTACTTC
>-|TRBJ1-2|TRBV18|-
CASSLGQNYGYTF
TGTGCCAGCTCACTAGGACAGAACTATGGCTACACCTTC
>-|TRBJ2-7|TRBV6-2/TRBV6-3|-
CASSSIYEQYF
TGTGCCAGCAGTTCTATATACGAGCAGTACTTC
>-|TRBJ1-1|TRBV18|-
CASSPSRQRTEAFF
TGTGCCAGCTCACCCTCTAGACAGCGTACTGAAGCTTTCTTT
>few|TRBJ1-2|TRBV7-9|TRBD1
CASSPQGAYGYTF
TGTGCCAGCAGCCCCCAGGGGGCCTATGGCTACACCTTC
>-|TRBJ1-1|TRBV19|TRBD1
CASRNGQDSTEAFF
TGTGCCAGTAGGAATGGACAGGACAGCACTGAAGCTTTCTTT
>once|TRBJ1-1|TRBV12-3/TRBV12-4|-
CASSLAQNTEAFF
TGTGCCAGCAGTTTAGCCCAGAACACTGAAGCTTTCTTT
>-|TRBJ2-1|TRBV3-1/TRBV3-2|TRBD2
CASSQGPLAGGKQFF
TGTGCCAGCAGCCAAGGTCCCCTAGCGGGGGGGAAGCAGTTCTTC
>-|TRBJ2-5|TRBV7-2|-
CASSSRPWASQETQYF
TGTGCCAGCAGTTCAAGACCGTGGGCCAGTCAAGAGACCCAGTACTTC
>-|TRBJ2-3|TRBV28|-
CASSLSRADTQYF
TGTGCCAGCAGTTTATCCAGGGCAGATACGCAGTATTTT
>-|TRBJ2-5|TRBV6-5|TRBD1
CASKWTGEDQETQYF
TGTGCCAGCAAATGGACAGGGGAGGACCAAGAGACCCAGTACTTC
>-|TRBJ2-7|TRBV15|-
CATSRDGGGFSYEQYF
TGTGCCACCAGCAGAGATGGGGGCGGATTCTCCTACGAGCAGTACTTC
>-|TRBJ2-5|TRBV6-4|TRBD2
CASSDSTSGGADVETQYF
TGTGCCAGCAGTGACTCGACTAGCGGGGGGGCCGACGTCGAGACCCAGTACTTC
>-|TRBJ2-3|TRBV19|-
CASEARGKTDTQYF
TGTGCCAGTGAAGCCCGGGGAAAAACAGATACGCAGTATTTT
>-|TRBJ2-1|TRBV2|-
CASSEVIYNEQFF
TGTGCCAGCAGTGAGGTAATATACAATGAGCAGTTCTTC
>-|TRBJ1-2|TRBV6-2/TRBV6-3|-
CASSYAGRSAYGYTF
TGTGCCAGCAGTTATGCCGGGCGGTCTGCCTATGGCTACACCTTC
>-|TRBJ1-6|TRBV9|-
CASSVRDTDNSPLHF
TGTGCCAGCAGCGTGCGGGACACCGATAATTCACCCCTCCACTTT
>-|TRBJ2-3|TRBV7-9|-
CASSFTGPPWGRDTQYF
TGTGCCAGCAGCTTCACGGGTCCCCCCTGGGGGAGAGATACGCAGTATTTT
>-|TRBJ1-1|TRBV28|-
CASRLDRSEAFF
TGTGCCAGCAGGCTCGACAGGAGTGAAGCTTTCTTT
>-|TRBJ2-3|TRBV9|-
CASSVGAGTDTQYF
TGTGCCAGCAGCGTAGGAGCAGGCACAGATACGCAGTATTTT
>-|TRBJ2-6|TRBV28|-
CASSSTRGGANVLTF
TGTGCCAGCAGTTCCACCCGGGGGGGGGCCAACGTCCTGACTTTC
>-|TRBJ2-7|TRBV27|TRBD2
CASSPAGGSGGIYEQYF
TGTGCCAGCAGTCCCGCCGGGGGTAGCGGGGGAATCTACGAGCAGTACTTC
>-|TRBJ1-2|TRBV27|-
CASSLSTAANYGYTF
TGTGCCAGCAGTTTATCGACAGCGGCTAACTATGGCTACACCTTC
>-|TRBJ2-3|TRBV7-9|-
CASSLLGGGSDTQYF
TGTGCCAGCAGCTTACTAGGAGGGGGCTCAGATACGCAGTATTTT
>-|TRBJ1-5|TRBV5-6|-
CASSPGADGPQHF
TGTGCCAGCAGCCCAGGCGCGGACGGGCCCCAGCATTTT
>-|TRBJ2-1|TRBV30|TRBD2
CAWAGEYNEQFF
TGTGCCTGGGCGGGGGAGTACAATGAGCAGTTCTTC
>-|TRBJ1-1|TRBV12-3/TRBV12-4|TRBD1
CASSFRGRAFF
TGTGCCAGCAGTTTCAGGGGGAGAGCTTTCTTT
>-|TRBJ1-3|TRBV19|-
CASIGGPLSGNTIYF
TGTGCCAGTATCGGCGGCCCACTATCTGGAAACACCATATATTTT
>-|TRBJ1-3|TRBV6-5|-
CASSYSRDPGNTIYF
TGTGCCAGCAGTTACTCGAGGGATCCTGGAAACACCATATATTTT